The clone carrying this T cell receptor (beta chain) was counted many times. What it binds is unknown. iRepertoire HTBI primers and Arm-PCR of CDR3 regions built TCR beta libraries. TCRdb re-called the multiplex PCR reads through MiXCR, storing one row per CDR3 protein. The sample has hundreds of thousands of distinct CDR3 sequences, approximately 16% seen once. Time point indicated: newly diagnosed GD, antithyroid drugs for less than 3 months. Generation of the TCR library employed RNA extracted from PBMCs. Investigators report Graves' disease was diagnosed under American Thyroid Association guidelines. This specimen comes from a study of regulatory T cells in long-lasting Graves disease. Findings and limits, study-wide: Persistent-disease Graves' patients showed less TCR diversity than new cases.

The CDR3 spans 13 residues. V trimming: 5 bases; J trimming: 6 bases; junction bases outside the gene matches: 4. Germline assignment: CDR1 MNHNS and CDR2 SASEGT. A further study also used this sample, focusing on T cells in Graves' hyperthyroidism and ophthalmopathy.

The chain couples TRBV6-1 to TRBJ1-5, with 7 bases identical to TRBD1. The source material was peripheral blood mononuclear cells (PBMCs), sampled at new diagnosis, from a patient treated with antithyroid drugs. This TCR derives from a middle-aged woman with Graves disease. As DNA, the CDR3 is TGTGCCAGCAGTACCACAGGGGTTCAGCCCCAGCATTTT. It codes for CASSTTGVQPQHF.